The rows below give T cell receptor beta chains drawn from one sample of a study of blood T cell repertoires in COVID-19. This table comes from immunoSEQ multiplex PCR, and its TCRdb copy is limited to in-frame clones, with some not included. The data hold fewer than 200,000 clones, with more than 75% observed a single time. The specimen sequenced was peripheral blood. The receptors were gathered from a woman in her 70s with acute or convalescent COVID-19. CDR3s include the opening cysteine and the closing phenylalanine or tryptophan. Fields, in order: CDR3 length, V gene, clone size, J gene, D gene, CDR3 protein, CDR3 DNA. The D gene is left open where the match is weak. Some rows have no size entry. The others give once, few or many, or a class for an expanded clone.

16	TRBV5-6	NA	TRBJ1-6	TRBD1	CASSLETGGYNSPLHF	TGTGCCAGCAGCTTGGAGACAGGGGGTTATAATTCACCCCTCCACTTT
16	TRBV6-6	once	TRBJ2-7	NA	CASSPRGPPRSHEQYF	TGTGCCAGCAGCCCTAGAGGGCCTCCAAGGAGCCACGAGCAGTACTTC
14	TRBV19	NA	TRBJ1-2	NA	CASSPSGVNYGYTF	TGTGCCAGTAGTCCTAGCGGGGTTAACTATGGCTACACCTTC
15	TRBV6-4	NA	TRBJ2-4	NA	CASSDISLAKNIQYF	TGTGCCAGCAGTGACATATCCCTAGCCAAAAACATTCAGTACTTC
15	TRBV2	NA	TRBJ1-5	NA	CASSETAIPHQPQHF	TGTGCCAGCAGTGAGACAGCCATACCTCATCAGCCCCAGCATTTT
15	TRBV7-9	few	TRBJ1-1	NA	CASSLALAGNTEAFF	TGTGCCAGCAGCTTAGCGCTGGCGGGGAACACTGAAGCTTTCTTT
15	TRBV13	NA	TRBJ1-1	TRBD1	CASSLGLQGDTEAFF	TGTGCCAGCAGCTTAGGCCTTCAGGGGGACACTGAAGCTTTCTTT
17	TRBV28	NA	TRBJ1-2	NA	CASSTGSPAQTNYGYTF	TGTGCCAGCAGTACCGGGAGCCCGGCGCAAACTAACTATGGCTACACCTTC
15	TRBV4-1	NA	TRBJ2-7	NA	CASSQPRDTTYEQYF	TGCGCCAGCAGCCAACCAAGGGACACTACCTACGAGCAGTACTTC
15	TRBV6-1	NA	TRBJ1-5	NA	CASSDRTVSLQPQHF	TGTGCCAGCAGTGACCGGACAGTCTCGCTCCAGCCCCAGCATTTT
15	TRBV19	NA	TRBJ2-7	NA	CASSIRRGFDYEQYF	TGTGCCAGTAGTATAAGGCGGGGCTTCGACTACGAGCAGTACTTC
15	TRBV24-1	NA	TRBJ2-3	TRBD1	CATSDPLQGSDTQYF	TGTGCCACCAGTGACCCTTTACAGGGGTCAGATACGCAGTATTTT
14	TRBV3-1/TRBV3-2	NA	TRBJ2-7	NA	CASSQGAGPYEQYF	TGTGCCAGCAGCCAAGGGGCAGGCCCCTACGAGCAGTACTTC
13	TRBV4-3	NA	TRBJ1-2	NA	CASSQDLGGGYTF	TGCGCCAGCAGCCAAGATCTAGGCGGTGGCTACACCTTC
16	TRBV5-4	once	TRBJ2-3	TRBD2	CASSRTSGASTDTQYF	TGTGCCAGCAGCCGGACTAGCGGGGCTAGCACAGATACGCAGTATTTT
14	TRBV2	NA	TRBJ2-1	TRBD2	CASSEKTSVNEQFF	TGTGCCAGCAGTGAAAAGACTAGCGTTAATGAGCAGTTCTTC
15	TRBV7-2	NA	TRBJ1-4	NA	CASSPTGLANEKLFF	TGTGCCAGCAGCCCTACAGGGCTAGCTAATGAAAAACTGTTTTTT
12	TRBV27	NA	TRBJ2-7	NA	CASTDRSYEQYF	TGTGCCAGCACAGACAGGTCGTACGAGCAGTACTTC
15	TRBV4-1	NA	TRBJ1-4	NA	CASSQDLDSREKLFF	TGCGCCAGCAGCCAAGATCTGGACAGCCGGGAAAAACTGTTTTTT
16	TRBV28	NA	TRBJ2-7	TRBD1	CASSLPGTGINHEQYF	TGTGCCAGCAGTCTCCCTGGGACAGGGATCAACCACGAGCAGTACTTC
15	TRBV5-1	NA	TRBJ2-5	NA	CASSPGTARGETQYF	TGCGCCAGCAGCCCAGGGACGGCCCGGGGGGAGACCCAGTACTTC
13	TRBV5-4	once	TRBJ2-1	NA	CASSLATANEQFF	TGTGCCAGCAGCTTGGCCACAGCCAATGAGCAGTTCTTC
14	TRBV4-3	NA	TRBJ1-2	NA	CASSQDGRNYGYTF	TGCGCCAGCAGCCAAGATGGGAGGAACTATGGCTACACCTTC
13	TRBV20-1	once	TRBJ1-2	NA	CSASTTADGGYTF	TGCAGTGCTAGTACCACAGCTGATGGTGGCTACACCTTC
12	TRBV28	NA	TRBJ1-2	TRBD1	CASWGQGNGYTF	TGTGCCAGTTGGGGACAGGGCAATGGCTACACCTTC
14	TRBV7-3	few	TRBJ2-5	TRBD1	CASSPDRGDRAQYF	TGTGCCAGCAGCCCAGACAGGGGGGATAGGGCCCAGTACTTC
13	TRBV19	many	TRBJ2-5	NA	CASTRGGQETQYF	TGTGCCAGTACTCGAGGAGGCCAAGAGACCCAGTACTTC
16	TRBV21-1	NA	TRBJ2-3	NA	CASSTATGGRTDTQYF	TGTGCCAGCAGCACCGCGACAGGGGGGCGCACAGATACGCAGTATTTT
14	TRBV29-1	NA	TRBJ2-3	TRBD2	CSVASGGLTDTQYF	TGCAGCGTTGCTAGCGGGGGACTCACAGATACGCAGTATTTT
15	TRBV4-1	NA	TRBJ1-1	NA	CASSFRTYMNTEAFF	TGCGCCAGCAGCTTTCGCACATACATGAACACTGAAGCTTTCTTT
13	TRBV7-8	once	TRBJ1-6	NA	CASGRRVNSPLHF	TGTGCCAGCGGCCGGAGGGTGAATTCACCCCTCCACTTT
13	TRBV24-1	NA	TRBJ1-5	NA	CATSFGHNQPQHF	TGTGCCACCAGTTTTGGACACAATCAGCCCCAGCATTTT
11	TRBV5-1	NA	TRBJ2-1	NA	CASRGGPEQFF	TGCGCCAGCAGGGGGGGGCCTGAGCAGTTCTTC
17	TRBV4-1	NA	TRBJ1-4	TRBD1	CASSEQRTGVVLEKLFF	TGCGCCAGCAGCGAACAACGGACAGGGGTGGTTTTGGAAAAACTGTTTTTT
16	TRBV27	NA	TRBJ2-1	TRBD2	CASSSTSGSSYNEQFF	TGTGCCAGCAGTAGTACTAGCGGGAGCTCCTACAATGAGCAGTTCTTC
13	TRBV24-1	NA	TRBJ1-1	TRBD1	CATAGQGNTEAFF	TGTGCCACCGCTGGACAGGGTAACACTGAAGCTTTCTTT
11	TRBV6-1	NA	TRBJ2-1	TRBD2	CASAGGPEQFF	TGTGCCAGTGCGGGGGGGCCTGAGCAGTTCTTC
13	TRBV6-2/TRBV6-3	few	TRBJ1-1	NA	CASSLWTELEAFF	TGTGCCAGCAGTTTATGGACAGAGCTGGAAGCTTTCTTT
16	TRBV19	NA	TRBJ2-6	NA	CASSTGGRAGANVLTF	TGTGCCAGTAGTACCGGGGGAAGAGCTGGGGCCAACGTCCTGACTTTC
15	TRBV7-9	NA	TRBJ1-4	TRBD1	CASSLGDRENEKLFF	TGTGCCAGCAGCTTAGGGGACAGGGAGAATGAAAAACTGTTTTTT
16	TRBV6-5	NA	TRBJ1-5	NA	CASSSRPDISNQPQHF	TGTGCCAGCAGTTCCCGGCCGGACATTAGCAATCAGCCCCAGCATTTT
15	TRBV6-5	NA	TRBJ2-5	TRBD1	CASRTGTGTGETQYF	TGTGCCAGCAGAACCGGGACAGGGACTGGAGAGACCCAGTACTTC
15	TRBV15	NA	TRBJ2-3	NA	CATSREVDSTDTQYF	TGTGCCACCAGCAGGGAGGTGGATAGCACAGATACGCAGTATTTT
16	TRBV4-2	few	TRBJ1-3	NA	CASSQDRGFSGNTIYF	TGTGCCAGCAGCCAAGATCGGGGGTTCTCTGGAAACACCATATATTTT
13	TRBV30	NA	TRBJ2-5	TRBD2	CASKRGFAETQYF	TGTGCCTCTAAGCGGGGGTTCGCAGAGACCCAGTACTTC
15	TRBV19	once	TRBJ1-5	NA	CASSSDGRSNQPQHF	TGTGCCAGTAGTTCCGATGGCAGGAGCAATCAGCCCCAGCATTTT